The 4 T cell receptor beta chains in this list originate from one sample, sequenced in a study of blood T cell repertoires in COVID-19. Only in-frame clones appear in the TCRdb table, and some are missing; sequencing was by immunoSEQ multiplex PCR. The sample includes some 290,000 clones, roughly 89% of them seen just once. Sequenced: peripheral blood. The source is a woman aged 30 to 39 with COVID-19, enrolled during active disease.

J is TRBJ2-7 and V is TRBV27, with D hard to call. The V end lost 3 bases, the J end lost 0 bases, and 12 bases lay between the germline ends. The CDR3 extends over 15 amino acids. Germline V gene sequence: CDR1 MNHEY, CDR2 SMNVEV (reference sequence). The chain's CDR3 is CASSLESRSSYEQYF. The CDR3 DNA follows: TGTGCCAGCAGTTTGGAGTCGAGGAGCTCCTACGAGCAGTACTTC.

This chain connects TRBV19 to TRBJ1-1, with 9 nucleotides matching TRBD1. Germline-derived CDR1 and CDR2 are LNHDA and SQIVND (reference sequence). The junction had 5 bases not matched to a gene; V was cut back by 5 bases and J by 1 base. This CDR3 has 15 residues. CDR3 protein: CASSLPGQGNTEAFF. DNA for the CDR3: TGTGCCAGTAGTCTCCCGGGACAGGGGAACACTGAAGCTTTCTTT.

The rearrangement links TRBV3-1 (or the pseudogene TRBV3-2) to TRBJ2-1; D is perhaps TRBD1 (6 bases). Trimming took off 5 bases at V and 12 bases at J, with 17 bases between the two ends. CDR3 length: 13 amino acids. In germline, CDR1 is LGHDT, CDR2 YNNKEL (reference sequence). CDR3 residues: CASSRTGPVGQFF. In DNA, the CDR3 is TGTGCCAGCAGCAGAACAGGGCCGGTGGGGCAGTTCTTC.

As regards this clone: Other nucleotide sequences from this sample produce the same CDR3. The genes are TRBV11-2 and TRBJ2-3; TRBD2 agrees at 12 bases. The CDR3 totals 15 residues. Germline V gene lookup returns CDR1 SGHAT and CDR2 FQNNGV. V lost 4 bases to trimming and J lost 4 bases; unmatched junction nucleotides: 3. Written as DNA, the CDR3 is TGTGCCAGCAGCTCCACTAGCGGGGGGCCAGATACGCAGTATTTT. Its translation is CASSSTSGGPDTQYF.